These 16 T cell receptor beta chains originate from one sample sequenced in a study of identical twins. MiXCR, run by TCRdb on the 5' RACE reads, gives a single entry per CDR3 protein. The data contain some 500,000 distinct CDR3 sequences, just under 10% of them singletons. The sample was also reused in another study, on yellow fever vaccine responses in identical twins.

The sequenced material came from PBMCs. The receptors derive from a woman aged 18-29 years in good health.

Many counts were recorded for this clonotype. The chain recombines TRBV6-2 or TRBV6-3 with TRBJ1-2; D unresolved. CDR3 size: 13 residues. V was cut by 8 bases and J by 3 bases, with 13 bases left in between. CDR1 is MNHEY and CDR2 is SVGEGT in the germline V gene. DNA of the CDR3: TGTGCCAGCGGAGACCCTGGGGACTATGGCTACACCTTC. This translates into CASGDPGDYGYTF.

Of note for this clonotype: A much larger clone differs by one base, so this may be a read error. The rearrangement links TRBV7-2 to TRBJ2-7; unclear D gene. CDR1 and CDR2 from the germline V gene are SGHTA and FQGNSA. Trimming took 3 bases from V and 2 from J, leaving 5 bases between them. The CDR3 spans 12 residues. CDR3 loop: CASSFGTYEQYF. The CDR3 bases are TGTGCCAGCAGCTTTGGGACCTACGAGCAGTACTTC.

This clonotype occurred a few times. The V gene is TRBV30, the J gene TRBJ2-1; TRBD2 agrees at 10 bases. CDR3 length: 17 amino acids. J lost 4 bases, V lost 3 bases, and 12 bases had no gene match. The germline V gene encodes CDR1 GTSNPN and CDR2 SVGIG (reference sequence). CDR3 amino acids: CAWSRPPSGGIYNEQFF. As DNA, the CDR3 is TGTGCCTGGAGCAGACCCCCTAGCGGGGGAATATACAATGAGCAGTTCTTC.

The CDR3 is CAWSVRVTEQFF. CDR3 bases: TGTGCCTGGAGTGTACGAGTTACAGAGCAGTTCTTC. The rearrangement uses TRBV30 and TRBJ2-1; D unresolved. V gave up 0 bases and J gave up 10 bases, with 10 bases separating them. Germline assignment: CDR1 GTSNPN and CDR2 SVGIG (reference sequence). This CDR3 comprises 12 residues.

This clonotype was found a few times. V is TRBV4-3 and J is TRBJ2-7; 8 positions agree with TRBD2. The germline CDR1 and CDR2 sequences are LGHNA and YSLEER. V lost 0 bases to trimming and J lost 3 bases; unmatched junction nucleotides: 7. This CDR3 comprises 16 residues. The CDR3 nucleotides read TGCGCCAGCAGCCAAGATCGGACTAGCCGGTTCTACGAGCAGTACTTC. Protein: CASSQDRTSRFYEQYF.

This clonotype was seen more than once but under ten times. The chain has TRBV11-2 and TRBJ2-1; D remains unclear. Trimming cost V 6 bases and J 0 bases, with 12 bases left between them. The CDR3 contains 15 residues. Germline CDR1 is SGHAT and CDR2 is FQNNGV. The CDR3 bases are TGTGCCAGCAGTTTCTTCGATAGCTCCTACAATGAGCAGTTCTTC. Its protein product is CASSFFDSSYNEQFF.

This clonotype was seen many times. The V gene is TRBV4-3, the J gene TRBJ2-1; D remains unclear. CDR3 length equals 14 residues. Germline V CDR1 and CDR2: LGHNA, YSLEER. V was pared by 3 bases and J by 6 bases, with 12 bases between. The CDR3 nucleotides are TGCGCCAGCAGCCAGGCCCGCGGTTTCAATGAGCAGTTCTTC. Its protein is CASSQARGFNEQFF.

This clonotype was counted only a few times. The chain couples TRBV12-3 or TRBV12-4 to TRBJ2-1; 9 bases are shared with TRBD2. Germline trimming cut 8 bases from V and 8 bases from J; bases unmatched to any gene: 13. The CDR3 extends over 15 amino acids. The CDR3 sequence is CASSRQSGGSYEQFF. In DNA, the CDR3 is TGTGCCAGCTCACGACAGAGCGGGGGGTCGTATGAGCAGTTCTTC.

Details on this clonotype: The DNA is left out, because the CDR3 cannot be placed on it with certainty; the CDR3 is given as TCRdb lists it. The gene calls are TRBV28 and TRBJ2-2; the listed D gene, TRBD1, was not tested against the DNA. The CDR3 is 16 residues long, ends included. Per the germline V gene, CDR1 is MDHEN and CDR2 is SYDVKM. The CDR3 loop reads CASTRGHLGAPGSCFF.

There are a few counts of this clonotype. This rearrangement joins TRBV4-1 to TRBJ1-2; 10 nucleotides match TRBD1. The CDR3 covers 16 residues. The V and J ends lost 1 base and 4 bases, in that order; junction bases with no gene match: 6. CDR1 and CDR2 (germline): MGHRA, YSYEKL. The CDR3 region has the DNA TGCGCCAGCAGCCAAGCCGGGACAGGGGAATCCTATGGCTACACCTTC. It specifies CASSQAGTGESYGYTF.

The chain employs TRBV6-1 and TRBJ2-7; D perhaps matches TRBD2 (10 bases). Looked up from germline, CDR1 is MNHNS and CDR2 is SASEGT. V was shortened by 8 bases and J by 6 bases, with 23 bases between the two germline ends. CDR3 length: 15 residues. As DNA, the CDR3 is TGTGCCAGCCGGACAGGGGCTGGGACTAGCGCCGAGCAGTACTTC. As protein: CASRTGAGTSAEQYF.

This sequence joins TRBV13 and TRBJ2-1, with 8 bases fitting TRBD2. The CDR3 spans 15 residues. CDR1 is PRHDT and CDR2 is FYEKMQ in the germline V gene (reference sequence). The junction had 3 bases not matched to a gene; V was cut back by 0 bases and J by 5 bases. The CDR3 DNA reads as TGTGCCAGCAGCTTAGGGGGACTAGTCGACAATGAGCAGTTCTTC. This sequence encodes CASSLGGLVDNEQFF.

The CDR3 nucleotides are TGTGCCAGCTCACAACAGGCCCCATCCTACAATGAGCAGTTCTTC. It specifies CASSQQAPSYNEQFF. J is TRBJ2-1 and V is TRBV18; weak D call: TRBD1 (5 bases). Trimming shortened V by 4 bases and J by 1 base, and 11 bases separated the two germline ends. The CDR3 is 15 residues long. Germline V lookup: CDR1 KGHSH, CDR2 LQKENI. Full variable domain (remainder filled in from reference TRBV18 and TRBJ2-1): NAGVMQNPRHLVRRRGQEARLRCSPMKGHSHVYWYRQLPEEGLKFMVYLQKENIIDESGMPKERFSAEFPKEGPSILRIQQVVRGDSAAYFCASSQQAPSYNEQFFGPGTRLTVL.

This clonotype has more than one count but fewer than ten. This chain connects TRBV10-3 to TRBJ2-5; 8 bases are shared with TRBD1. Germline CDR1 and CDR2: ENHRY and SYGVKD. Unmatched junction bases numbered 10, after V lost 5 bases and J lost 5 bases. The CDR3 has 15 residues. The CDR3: CAISTWDRRVETQYF. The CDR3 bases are TGTGCCATCAGTACTTGGGACAGGCGGGTGGAGACCCAGTACTTC.

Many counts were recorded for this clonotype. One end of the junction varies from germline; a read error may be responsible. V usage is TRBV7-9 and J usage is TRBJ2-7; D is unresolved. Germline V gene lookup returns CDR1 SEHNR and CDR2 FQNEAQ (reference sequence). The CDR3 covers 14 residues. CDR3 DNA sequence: TGCGCCAGCAGCTTGGCTGGTCTCTCCTACGAGCAGTACTTC. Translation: CASSLAGLSYEQYF. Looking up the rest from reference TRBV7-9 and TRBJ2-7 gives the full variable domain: DTGVSQNPRHKITKRGQNVTFRCDPISEHNRLYWYRQTLGQGPEFLTYFQNEAQLEKSRLLSDRFSAERPKGSFSTLEIQRTEQGDSAMYLCASSLAGLSYEQYFGPGTRLTVT.

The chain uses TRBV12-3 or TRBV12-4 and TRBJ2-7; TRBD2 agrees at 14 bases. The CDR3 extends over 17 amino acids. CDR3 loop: CTCSRTSGGTSSYEQYF. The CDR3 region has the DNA TGTACCTGCAGTCGGACTAGCGGGGGGACGAGCTCCTACGAGCAGTACTTC.